This TCR beta chain was profiled in a study of blood T cell repertoires in COVID-19. The wider study: There were acute and convalescent COVID-19 samples, and they came from the United States, Italy and Spain. Nucleic acid was either cDNA or gDNA, and it came from T cells, B-cell-depleted T cells, or PBMCs.

CDR3 size: 14 residues. V shed 3 bases, J shed 4 bases, and the junction held 0 bases outside the gene matches. CDR1 is PRHDT and CDR2 is FYEKMQ in the germline V gene (reference sequence). In the authors' workflow: Scientists estimated how many nucleated cells there were by amplifying reference gene primers. Profiling relied on immunoSEQ multiplex PCR, and the TCRdb table lists in-frame clones only, not all of them. V and J calls and clone size are as listed in that table; D and trimming were resolved from the DNA. This table holds about 220,000 clones, around 84% found once. The V call is TRBV13, the J call TRBJ2-2, with TRBD1 matching over 9 bases. The material sequenced was peripheral blood. This TCR came from a human donor in a cohort sampled during active COVID-19. The CDR3 nucleotides are TGTGCCAGCAGCTTGGGACAGGGCACCGGGGAGCTGTTTTTT. Amino acids: CASSLGQGTGELFF.